Listed below are T cell receptor beta chains from one sample, sequenced in a study of blood T cell repertoires in COVID-19. Produced via immunoSEQ multiplex PCR; TCRdb's table is partial and in-frame only. The data hold about 170,000 clones, with roughly 85% observed a single time. Sequencing was done on a sample of PBMCs or T cells enriched from blood (not recorded which). These receptors were taken from a woman in her seventies in a cohort exposed to, infected with or recovered from COVID-19 (not recorded which). CDR3s include the opening cysteine and the closing phenylalanine or tryptophan. The D gene is left open where the match is weak. Not every row has a clone size; where given, it reads once, few, many or a size class.

NA,NA,15,TRBV12-5,TRBJ2-1,CASGRPLEVRGEQFF,TGTGCTAGTGGCCGCCCTTTAGAGGTTCGGGGTGAGCAGTTCTTC
NA,NA,14,TRBV7-2,TRBJ2-3,CASSLVSGGDTQYF,TGTGCCAGCAGCTTAGTGTCCGGGGGAGATACGCAGTATTTT
NA,NA,15,TRBV5-8,TRBJ2-5,CASSLLLGDQETQYF,TGTGCCAGCAGCCTACTCCTCGGGGACCAAGAGACCCAGTACTTC
NA,NA,14,TRBV5-1,TRBJ2-7,CASSLAVLSYEQYF,TGCGCCAGCAGCTTAGCGGTCCTCTCCTACGAGCAGTACTTC
NA,NA,13,TRBV4-2,TRBJ1-1,CASSQGRATEAFF,TGTGCCAGCAGCCAGGGGCGCGCCACTGAAGCTTTCTTT
NA,NA,17,TRBV19,TRBJ1-1,CASSIGAGSGFYTEAFF,TGTGCCAGTAGTATAGGGGCAGGTAGCGGGTTCTACACTGAAGCTTTCTTT
NA,NA,18,TRBV9,TRBJ2-1,CASSVGPPGVGSYNEQFF,TGTGCCAGCAGCGTAGGTCCTCCGGGAGTAGGGTCCTACAATGAGCAGTTCTTC
TRBD2,NA,18,TRBV13,TRBJ2-5,CASSLKLAGGGAQETQYF,TGTGCCAGCAGCTTAAAACTAGCGGGAGGAGGGGCCCAAGAGACCCAGTACTTC
NA,NA,12,TRBV2,TRBJ2-1,CASRASYNEQFF,TGTGCCAGCAGGGCCTCCTACAATGAGCAGTTCTTC
TRBD1,NA,14,TRBV5-1,TRBJ1-1,CASSSLTGGTEAFF,TGCGCCAGCAGCTCGCTAACAGGGGGCACTGAAGCTTTCTTT
NA,few,12,TRBV18,TRBJ1-2,CASSPRHYGYTF,TGTGCCAGCTCACCACGGCACTATGGCTACACCTTC
NA,NA,11,TRBV5-6,TRBJ2-7,CASSFRGHRSF,TGTGCCAGCAGCTTTCGGGGACACCGGTCCTTC
NA,NA,13,TRBV11-2,TRBJ2-5,CASSLGGQETQYF,TGTGCCAGCAGCTTAGGCGGTCAAGAGACCCAGTACTTC
NA,once,15,TRBV6-1,TRBJ2-5,CASSEGGPLGETQYF,TGTGCCAGCAGTGAAGGCGGGCCCCTGGGGGAGACCCAGTACTTC
TRBD1,NA,14,TRBV28,TRBJ1-5,CASRSGQGNQPQHF,TGTGCCAGCAGGTCGGGACAGGGCAATCAGCCCCAGCATTTT
NA,NA,14,TRBV7-9,TRBJ1-1,CASSLEAQNTEAFF,TGTGCCAGCAGCTTAGAAGCGCAGAACACTGAAGCTTTCTTT
NA,NA,14,TRBV5-1,TRBJ2-5,CASSLGSGQETQYF,TGCGCCAGCAGCTTGGGTTCAGGGCAAGAGACCCAGTACTTC
NA,few,14,TRBV9,TRBJ1-1,CASSVGGGLAEAFF,TGTGCCAGCAGCGTAGGGGGGGGCCTTGCTGAAGCTTTCTTT
TRBD2,NA,16,TRBV11-1,TRBJ2-7,CASSLFASGSSYEQYF,TGTGCCAGCAGCTTATTCGCTAGCGGGAGCTCCTACGAGCAGTACTTC
NA,NA,13,TRBV12-3/TRBV12-4,TRBJ1-2,CASSLAPIQGYTF,TGTGCCAGCAGTTTAGCGCCCATACAGGGCTACACCTTC
TRBD1,NA,15,TRBV28,TRBJ1-6,CASLLQGAWWSPLHF,TGTGCCAGTCTCCTCCAGGGGGCATGGTGGTCACCCCTCCACTTT
NA,NA,14,TRBV9,TRBJ1-1,CASRRGSMNTEAFF,TGTGCCAGCCGGAGGGGATCTATGAACACTGAAGCTTTCTTT
TRBD1,few,15,TRBV19,TRBJ1-4,CASSTRGQGREKLFF,TGTGCCAGTAGTACTAGGGGACAGGGGCGGGAAAAACTGTTTTTT